These T cell receptor beta chains were read from a single sample in a study of T cell responses to AZD1222 COVID-19 vaccine. Data came from immunoSEQ multiplex PCR; TCRdb stores just in-frame clones and leaves some out. The sample holds over 150,000 clones, roughly 92% seen once. The material was peripheral blood, obtained 28 days after the second AZD1222 dose. These receptors were taken from an adult who received the AZD1222 COVID-19 vaccine. CDR3s leave out the opening cysteine and the closing phenylalanine or tryptophan.

J gene | V gene | CDR3 protein
TRBJ2-5 | TRBV1 | TSSQPETQY
TRBJ2-3 | TRBV7-8 | ASRRTSGDLDTQY
TRBJ1-6 | TRBV30 | AWGSQTNSPLH
TRBJ2-7 | TRBV6-1 | ASSDSGAVYEQY
TRBJ2-5 | TRBV7-9 | ASSLPGHPVEETQY
TRBJ1-2 | TRBV29-1 | SGRQGRDGYT
TRBJ2-5 | TRBV24-1 | ATSDPRTGRETQY
TRBJ1-6 | TRBV23-1 | ASSHGTGGSSPLH
TRBJ2-2 | TRBV7-8 | ASSLERGGPGELF
TRBJ2-2 | TRBV2 | ASSLAVNTGELF
TRBJ2-7 | TRBV5-1 | ASSLASGNEQY
TRBJ2-2 | TRBV7-9 | ASSLAPSGRSGELF
TRBJ1-2 | TRBV19 | ASKVGQGYGYT
TRBJ1-5 | TRBV5-1 | ASSFRRDRGLTGSNQPQH